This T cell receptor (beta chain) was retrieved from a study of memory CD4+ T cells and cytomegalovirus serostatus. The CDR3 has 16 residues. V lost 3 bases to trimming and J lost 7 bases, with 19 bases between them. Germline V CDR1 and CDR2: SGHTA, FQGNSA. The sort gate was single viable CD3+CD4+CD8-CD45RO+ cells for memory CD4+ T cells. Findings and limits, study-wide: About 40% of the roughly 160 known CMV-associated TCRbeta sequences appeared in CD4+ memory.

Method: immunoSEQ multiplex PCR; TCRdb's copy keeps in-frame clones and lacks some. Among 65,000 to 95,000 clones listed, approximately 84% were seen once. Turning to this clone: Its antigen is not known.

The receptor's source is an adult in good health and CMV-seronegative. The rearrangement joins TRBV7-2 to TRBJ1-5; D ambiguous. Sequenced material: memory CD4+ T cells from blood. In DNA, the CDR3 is TGTGCCAGCAGCTTCGGCGGGAGTGTGGGGAACCAGCCCCAGCATTTT. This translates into CASSFGGSVGNQPQHF.